Below are 26 T cell receptor beta chains sequenced from a single sample in a study of cytomegalovirus exposure and HLA in healthy donors. PCR employed 60 Vbeta and 13 Jbeta primers. The table came from immunoSEQ multiplex PCR; TCRdb's copy has only in-frame clones and leaves some out. Of around 100,000 clones in the sample, around 80% are singletons; the top ten hold 4.4%. Sample: PBMCs. The receptors were sampled from a male donor in good health and CMV-seropositive.

The V call is TRBV5-1, the J call TRBJ1-4; the D gene is possibly TRBD1 (6 bases). The CDR3 spans 15 residues. CDR1 SGHRS and CDR2 YFSETQ come from the germline V gene. V was pared by 4 bases and J by 6 bases, with 16 bases between. The DNA of the CDR3 is TGCGCCAGCAGCCTGGGGGGGGGCGCGCATGAAAAACTGTTTTTT. Its protein product is CASSLGGGAHEKLFF.

V gene TRBV6-1 combines with J gene TRBJ2-3; 15 bases align to TRBD2. V lost 4 bases, J lost 0 bases, and 11 bases stayed unmatched. Germline V CDR1 and CDR2: MNHNS, SASEGT. This CDR3 comprises 20 residues. The CDR3 is CASSVGDGTSGRISTDTQYF. The CDR3 DNA sequence: TGTGCCAGCAGTGTGGGAGACGGGACTAGCGGGAGGATAAGCACAGATACGCAGTATTTT.

The chain employs TRBV6-5 and TRBJ2-7; 9 bases are a match to TRBD1. Losses at the gene ends were 6 bases for V and 0 bases for J; bases not matched to a gene: 6. Germline V gene data show CDR1 as MNHEY and CDR2 as SVGAGI. The CDR3 totals 15 residues. CDR3 nucleotides: TGTGCCAGCAGATCAGACAGGGGGATCTCCTACGAGCAGTACTTC. This translates into CASRSDRGISYEQYF.

The chain has TRBV18 and TRBJ2-5; 9 bases agree with TRBD2. TRBJ2-7 matches the DNA end more closely, so the J call is doubtful. Germline CDR1 reads KGHSH; CDR2 reads LQKENI. The length of the CDR3 is 17 residues. The CDR3 DNA reads as TGTGCCAGCTCTCCCATCGGAGCTAGCGGGACCCCCAACGAGCAGTACTTC. This sequence encodes CASSPIGASGTPNEQYF.

The chain combines TRBV30 with TRBJ2-1; D possibly corresponds to TRBD1 (5 bases). Looked up from germline, CDR1 is GTSNPN and CDR2 is SVGIG (reference sequence). This CDR3 has 15 residues. With 4 bases removed from V and 0 bases from J, the gap between germline ends came to 13 bases. This chain's CDR3 is CAWMPDINSYNEQFF. The DNA for the CDR3 is TGTGCCTGGATGCCGGACATAAACTCCTACAATGAGCAGTTCTTC.

The V call is TRBV19, the J call TRBJ2-1; 8 nucleotides align to TRBD1. Trimming took 5 bases from V and 6 from J; bases not matched to a gene: 3. Germline CDR1 is LNHDA and CDR2 is SQIVND (reference sequence). The CDR3 length is 13 residues. The CDR3 region is CASSADRANEQFF. The CDR3 DNA is TGTGCCAGTAGTGCGGACAGGGCCAATGAGCAGTTCTTC.

The chain joins TRBV4-1 to TRBJ1-2; possible D gene TRBD1, 6 bases. The V end lost 0 bases, the J end lost 2 bases, and 13 bases lay between the germline ends. There are 16 residues in the CDR3. Per the germline V gene, CDR1 is MGHRA and CDR2 is YSYEKL. CDR3 sequence (DNA): TGCGCCAGCAGCCAAGATCACTCAGGGGCCAACTATGGCTACACCTTC. This encodes CASSQDHSGANYGYTF.

The DNA of the CDR3 is TGTGCCAGCAGCGTAGCGGGACAGGGTTTCAATGAGCAGTTCTTC. This codes for CASSVAGQGFNEQFF. The chain uses TRBV9 and TRBJ2-1; TRBD1 agrees at 9 bases. This CDR3 comprises 15 residues. The germline V gene encodes CDR1 SGDLS and CDR2 YYNGEE. With 0 bases clipped from V and 6 bases from J, the junction kept 4 bases outside the gene matches.

This rearrangement joins TRBV4-2 to TRBJ2-2; TRBD1 aligns across 9 bases. The CDR3 loop spans 18 amino acids. The junction had 9 bases not matched to a gene; V was cut back by 0 bases and J by 4 bases. CDR1 and CDR2 from the germline V gene are LGHNA and YNFKEQ. For the CDR3, the DNA is TGTGCCAGCAGCCAAGATCGGCAAGGGACAGGGATCACCGGGGAGCTGTTTTTT. The encoded protein is CASSQDRQGTGITGELFF.

V is TRBV9 and J is TRBJ2-7, with D possibly TRBD2 on 5 matching bases. Trimming took 0 bases from V and 5 from J, leaving 12 bases between them. This CDR3 is built from 14 residues. CDR1 is SGDLS, CDR2 YYNGEE, per germline. Here the CDR3 DNA reads TGTGCCAGCAGCGTAGGAGGGCTTCAGAACGAGCAGTACTTC. This gives the protein CASSVGGLQNEQYF.

This clone appeared a single time. The chain joins TRBV28 to TRBJ2-7; 8 positions agree with TRBD2. Trimming removed 6 bases from V and 2 bases from J; junction bases left unmatched: 9. Germline loops: CDR1 MDHEN, CDR2 SYDVKM. The CDR3 loop spans 15 amino acids. CDR3 residues: CASRPGAGGPYEQYF. Written as DNA, the CDR3 is TGTGCCAGCAGGCCAGGGGCGGGAGGCCCCTACGAGCAGTACTTC.

Remarks on this clone: The junction departs from germline at one end; a sequencing error may be responsible. The identical CDR3 is also encoded by other nucleotide sequences in the sample. V gene TRBV5-1 combines with J gene TRBJ2-7; 7 bases map to TRBD1. The CDR3 totals 14 residues. In germline, CDR1 is SGHRS, CDR2 YFSETQ. In DNA form, the CDR3 reads TGCGCCAGCAGTTACAGGGGAAGGAGCTACGAGCAATACTTC. This encodes CASSYRGRSYEQYF.

The chain has TRBV18 and TRBJ2-7; 7 nucleotides line up with TRBD1. J gave up 0 bases and V 7 bases, and 6 bases lay outside the gene matches. The length of the CDR3 is 14 residues. Germline CDR1 reads KGHSH; CDR2 reads LQKENI. Here the CDR3 reads CASLSGTDSYEQYF. Written as DNA, the CDR3 is TGTGCCAGCTTATCCGGGACAGACTCCTACGAGCAGTACTTC. The variable domain in full, completed from reference TRBV18 and TRBJ2-7, reads NAGVMQNPRHLVRRRGQEARLRCSPMKGHSHVYWYRQLPEEGLKFMVYLQKENIIDESGMPKERFSAEFPKEGPSILRIQQVVRGDSAAYFCASLSGTDSYEQYFGPGTRLTVT.

The V and J genes are TRBV13 and TRBJ1-3; 8 bases line up with TRBD1. The CDR3 runs 17 residues. Germline trimming cut 4 bases from V and 0 bases from J; bases unmatched to any gene: 8. Germline CDR1 reads PRHDT; CDR2 reads FYEKMQ (reference sequence). CDR3 coding DNA: TGTGCCAGCAGCTCACCGGGACAGGCAATCTCTGGAAACACCATATATTTT. It specifies CASSSPGQAISGNTIYF. The full variable domain, its missing parts supplied by reference TRBV13 and TRBJ1-3, is AAGVIQSPRHLIKEKRETATLKCYPIPRHDTVYWYQQGPGQDPQFLISFYEKMQSDKGSIPDRFSAQQFSDYHSELNMSSLELGDSALYFCASSSPGQAISGNTIYFGEGSWLTVV.

This clone was seen a single time. The chain uses TRBV28 and TRBJ1-2; D is undetermined. The CDR3 is 12 residues long. The germline V gene encodes CDR1 MDHEN and CDR2 SYDVKM. V lost 6 bases and J lost 4, with 9 bases in between. CDR3 coding DNA: TGTGCCAGCAGCTCCTCCGGCTATGGCTACACCTTC. It codes for CASSSSGYGYTF.

The chain carries TRBV7-8 and TRBJ1-4; D ambiguous. The length of the CDR3 is 16 residues. The germline V gene has CDR1 SGHVS and CDR2 FQNEAQ. V was clipped by 2 bases and J by 2 bases, with 12 bases between them. CDR3 protein: CASSLRPAGTNEKLFF. Here the CDR3 DNA reads TGTGCCAGCAGCTTAAGGCCGGCGGGTACTAATGAAAAACTGTTTTTT.

The chain recombines TRBV28 with TRBJ2-3; 11 positions match TRBD1. V was clipped by 2 bases and J by 4 bases; unmatched bases: 2. Germline lookup yields CDR1 MDHEN and CDR2 SYDVKM. This CDR3 contains 15 residues. The CDR3 region has the DNA TGTGCCAGCAGTTTAGCGGGACAGGGGGCAGATACGCAGTATTTT. This codes for CASSLAGQGADTQYF.

V usage is TRBV4-1 and J usage is TRBJ1-2; 7 bases align to TRBD1. CDR3 length: 16 residues. Germline V CDR1 and CDR2: MGHRA, YSYEKL. Germline trimming cut 2 bases from V and 2 bases from J; bases unmatched to any gene: 8. The CDR3 DNA reads as TGCGCCAGCAGCCAACACCAGGGGGACCCGAACTATGGCTACACCTTC. Encoded protein: CASSQHQGDPNYGYTF.

V is TRBV28 and J is TRBJ2-7; D remains ambiguous. Trimming left V 6 bases short and J 10 bases short, with 13 bases between. Germline V lookup: CDR1 MDHEN, CDR2 SYDVKM. The CDR3 contains 11 residues. The CDR3 protein is CASRGAEKQYF. CDR3 in DNA: TGTGCCAGCAGGGGTGCGGAGAAACAGTACTTC.

This clone appeared a single time. The rearrangement uses TRBV5-4 and TRBJ2-3, with D perhaps matching TRBD2 (6 bases). The CDR3 totals 16 residues. The germline V gene has CDR1 SGHNT and CDR2 YYREEE (reference sequence). Trimming took 4 bases from V and 0 from J, leaving 15 bases between them. CDR3 DNA sequence: TGTGCCAGCAGCCCTGCTCTAGCGCAGAGCACAGATACGCAGTATTTT. Translation gives CASSPALAQSTDTQYF.

J is TRBJ2-7 and V is TRBV30; 10 nucleotides match TRBD2. The CDR3 spans 16 residues. Germline V gene sequence: CDR1 GTSNPN, CDR2 SVGIG (reference sequence). The trim removed 0 bases at V and 4 bases at J, leaving 9 bases unmatched. The CDR3 protein is CAWSVAGGGMVYEQYF. The DNA for the CDR3 is TGTGCCTGGAGTGTAGCGGGAGGGGGAATGGTGTACGAGCAGTACTTC.

This clone has only a few counts. This chain links TRBV28 with TRBJ2-2; D ambiguous. V was clipped by 10 bases and J by 8 bases, with 17 bases between them. The CDR3 contains 13 residues. CDR1 MDHEN and CDR2 SYDVKM come from the germline V gene. This chain's CDR3 is CAITTGGPGELFF. The DNA of the CDR3 is TGTGCCATTACGACTGGCGGCCCAGGGGAGCTGTTTTTT. The entire variable domain, with the rest obtained from reference TRBV28 and TRBJ2-2, is as follows: DVKVTQSSRYLVKRTGEKVFLECVQDMDHENMFWYRQDPGLGLRLIYFSYDVKMKEKGDIPEGYSVSREKKERFSLILESASTNQTSMYLCAITTGGPGELFFGEGSRLTVL.

This clone is a singleton in its sample. This chain connects TRBV28 to TRBJ1-5; D is undetermined. CDR1 is MDHEN, CDR2 SYDVKM, per germline. The V and J ends lost 8 bases and 6 bases respectively, with 14 bases between them. The CDR3 runs 13 residues. The chain's CDR3 is CASVERAVQPQHF. CDR3 DNA: TGTGCCAGCGTTGAGAGGGCCGTTCAGCCCCAGCATTTT.

The chain uses TRBV27 and TRBJ1-5; weak D call: TRBD1 (6 bases). CDR3 size: 16 residues. V lost 5 bases to trimming and J lost 0 bases, with 14 bases between them. The germline gives CDR1 MNHEY, CDR2 SMNVEV (reference sequence). This chain's CDR3 is CASSPAGQYSNQPQHF. In DNA, the CDR3 is TGTGCCAGCAGTCCAGCAGGACAGTATAGCAATCAGCCCCAGCATTTT.

V is TRBV6-5 and J is TRBJ2-7, with D tentatively TRBD2 (6 bases). Germline assignment: CDR1 MNHEY and CDR2 SVGAGI. V lost 0 bases, J lost 1 base, and 10 bases lay in between. The CDR3 is 15 amino acids. The CDR3 spells CASSYSRDRSYEQYF. The DNA for the CDR3 is TGTGCCAGCAGTTACTCGCGGGACCGATCCTACGAGCAGTACTTC.

The chain employs TRBV14 and TRBJ2-3; no clear D gene. The CDR3 totals 15 residues. The V end lost 3 bases, the J end lost 2 bases, and 12 bases lay between the germline ends. The germline CDR1 and CDR2 sequences are SGHDN and FVKESK. The CDR3 sequence is CASSQGRSVTDTQYF. The DNA for the CDR3 is TGTGCCAGCAGCCAGGGCCGTTCGGTCACAGATACGCAGTATTTT.